The 9 T cell receptor beta chains below all came from one sample that was sequenced in a study of post-analysis software for immune sequencing data. Findings and limits, study-wide: Roughly five TRBV segments appeared more often in patients than in controls, and TRBV5-6, TRBV5-1 and TRBV20-1 were among these.

TCR beta cDNA libraries included unique molecular identifiers. Each CDR3 protein gets one entry after TCRdb re-called the PCR reads with MiXCR. The sample lists about 760,000 distinct CDR3 sequences; approximately 30% were seen once. Their antigens are not known. Specimen: blood. These TCRs come from a girl under 18 with multiple sclerosis.

The table lists this clonotype with a few counts. This chain uses TRBV15 with TRBJ2-3; D ambiguous. The CDR3 consists of 16 residues. Trimming cost V 1 base and J 0 bases, with 11 bases left between them. CDR1 LNHNV and CDR2 YYDKDF come from the germline V gene (reference sequence). CDR3 DNA sequence: TGTGCCACCAGCAGAGGTTTGGCGCGAAGCACAGATACGCAGTATTTT. Its protein product is CATSRGLARSTDTQYF.

This clonotype was observed a single time. The chain joins TRBV28 to TRBJ2-7; D is undetermined. The DNA end is a closer match to TRBJ2-5, so the J assignment may be wrong. Germline loops: CDR1 MDHEN, CDR2 SYDVKM. The CDR3 length is 12 residues. The CDR3 DNA reads TGTGCCAGCCGCCAGACACGGGAGACCCAGTACTTC. The encoded protein is CASRQTRETQYF.

This clonotype has more than one count but fewer than ten. The V and J genes are TRBV10-3 and TRBJ2-1; perhaps TRBD2 as D (5 bases). CDR3 length: 11 residues. Germline CDR1 and CDR2: ENHRY and SYGVKD. V lost 10 bases and J 6 bases, leaving 10 bases between the germline ends. The chain's CDR3 is CATRGSNEQFF. The CDR3 nucleotides are TGTGCCACCCGAGGGTCCAATGAGCAGTTCTTC.

The rearrangement uses TRBV29-1 and TRBJ1-1; D may be TRBD1 (6 bases). Germline CDR1 and CDR2: SQVTM and ANQGSEA. Trimming pared 6 bases from V and 10 bases from J, leaving 12 bases between. The CDR3 loop spans 10 amino acids. The DNA of the CDR3 is TGCAGCGTGGAGGGGGGAGGAGCTTTCTTT. Translated, it gives CSVEGGGAFF. Variable domain in full (rest from reference TRBV29-1 and TRBJ1-1): SAVISQKPSRDICQRGTSLTIQCQVDSQVTMMFWYRQQPGQSLTLIATANQGSEATYESGFVIDKFPISRPNLTFSTLTVSNMSPEDSSIYLCSVEGGGAFFGQGTRLTVV.

This clonotype has only one observation. The rearrangement links TRBV10-3 to TRBJ1-1, with 9 bases matching TRBD1. V shed 10 bases, J shed 4 bases, and the junction held 7 bases outside the gene matches. In germline, CDR1 is ENHRY, CDR2 SYGVKD. There are 13 residues in the CDR3. The CDR3 reads CATLDRGVTEAFF. CDR3 nucleotides: TGTGCCACTTTGGACAGGGGAGTCACTGAAGCTTTCTTT.

This clonotype was found a few times. The chain couples TRBV7-2 to TRBJ1-6, with D possibly matching TRBD1 (5 bases). V dropped 5 bases and J dropped 8 bases, with 19 bases sitting between them. Germline CDR1 SGHTA, CDR2 FQGNSA. The CDR3 covers 16 residues. The CDR3 region is CASSPAARGAYSPLHF. The CDR3 nucleotides are TGTGCCAGCAGCCCCGCCGCACGGGGCGCTTATTCACCCCTCCACTTT.

V gene TRBV12-3 or TRBV12-4 combines with J gene TRBJ1-2; D might be TRBD1 (5 bases). Trimming cost V 5 bases and J 4 bases, with 17 bases left between them. This CDR3 spans 15 amino acids. Written as DNA, the CDR3 is TGTGCCAGCAGTCCTCAGGGATCCCCGGGCTATGGCTACACCTTC. It encodes CASSPQGSPGYGYTF.

This clonotype has just a few counts. V is TRBV21-1 and J is TRBJ2-3; TRBD2 was called by the table and not checked on the DNA. TRBV21-1 is deemed a pseudogene. The CDR3 totals 14 residues. The DNA for the CDR3 is TGTGCCAGCAGCAAGCGGGACTGCACAGATACGCAGTATTTT. Its translation is CASSKRDCTDTQYF.

This clonotype was seen more than once but under ten times. J is TRBJ2-1 and V is TRBV7-9, with D possibly being TRBD1 (5 bases). The CDR3 runs to 14 residues. Germline V lookup: CDR1 SEHNR, CDR2 FQNEAQ (reference sequence). Trimming left V 7 bases short and J 3 bases short, with 13 bases between. CDR3: CASTGKDSYNEQFF. CDR3 DNA: TGTGCCAGCACCGGAAAAGACAGCTACAATGAGCAGTTCTTC.